What follows are 13 T cell receptor beta chains derived from one specimen sequenced in a study of vaccination and CD4 T cells after COVID-19. TCRdb redid the calling of the PCR reads with MiXCR, one entry per CDR3 protein. The table has over 25,000 distinct CDR3 sequences, about 50% seen once. Time point defined: late sampling 161 to 241 days after vaccination in a few convalescent patients. Source: CD4+ T cells from blood, taken about 7 months after SARS-CoV-2 vaccination. Receptors originate from a human donor who had recovered from COVID-19.

The chain links TRBV20-1 to TRBJ2-5; 8 bases are shared with TRBD1. Trimming removed 5 bases from V and 1 base from J; junction bases left unmatched: 3. The CDR3 spans 13 residues. Germline CDR1 is DFQATT and CDR2 is SNEGSKA (reference sequence). CDR3 loop: CSAPDRVQETQYF. The CDR3 DNA reads TGCAGTGCTCCGGACAGGGTCCAAGAGACCCAGTACTTC.

This clonotype was seen only a few times. The chain has TRBV19 and TRBJ2-7, with TRBD1 matching over 8 bases. This CDR3 contains 16 residues. J was trimmed by 0 bases and V by 4 bases; bases with no gene match: 8. Germline assignment: CDR1 LNHDA and CDR2 SQIVND (reference sequence). CDR3 coding DNA: TGTGCCAGTAGTACCGCAGGGGGCTACTCCTCCTACGAGCAGTACTTC. Translating it yields CASSTAGGYSSYEQYF.

The V call is TRBV4-3, the J call TRBJ2-5; no clear D. The CDR3 is 15 amino acids. Germline V gene sequence: CDR1 LGHNA, CDR2 YSLEER. The V end lost 4 bases, the J end lost 1 base, and 13 bases lay between the germline ends. CDR3: CASSPYTSPQETQYF. CDR3 DNA: TGCGCCAGCAGCCCCTATACATCCCCCCAAGAGACCCAGTACTTC.

V and J are TRBV7-2 and TRBJ2-3; no clear D gene. With 5 bases removed from V and 4 bases from J, the gap between germline ends came to 13 bases. This CDR3 spans 14 amino acids. Per germline, CDR1 SGHTA and CDR2 FQGNSA. This CDR3 is CASSDLGPADTQYF. The CDR3 DNA reads as TGTGCCAGCAGCGACTTAGGGCCCGCAGATACGCAGTATTTT.

The chain uses TRBV27 and TRBJ2-7; 7 positions agree with TRBD2. Looked up from germline, CDR1 is MNHEY and CDR2 is SMNVEV (reference sequence). Trimming removed 1 base from V and 6 bases from J; junction bases left unmatched: 9. CDR3 length: 15 amino acids. As DNA, the CDR3 is TGTGCCAGCAGTTTATTTGCGGGAGTCTTCTCCGAGCAGTACTTC. Its protein is CASSLFAGVFSEQYF.

A few counts support this clonotype. The CDR3 sequence is CASSPRASGPYEQYF. Written as DNA, the CDR3 is TGTGCCAGCAGCCCGAGGGCTAGCGGCCCCTACGAGCAGTACTTC. The chain is built from TRBV7-3 and TRBJ2-7; 7 positions match TRBD2. The CDR3 totals 15 residues. The trim removed 5 bases at V and 2 bases at J, leaving 9 bases unmatched. The germline gives CDR1 SGHTA, CDR2 FQGTGA.

This clonotype was observed a handful of times. The chain recombines TRBV7-9 with TRBJ2-7; D unresolved. V lost 1 base to trimming and J lost 6 bases, with 4 bases between them. The CDR3 is 11 residues long. CDR1 and CDR2 from the germline V gene are SEHNR and FQNEAQ (reference sequence). The CDR3 spells CASSLGPEQYF. CDR3 nucleotides: TGTGCCAGCAGCTTAGGACCCGAGCAGTACTTC. The whole variable domain, filled in from reference TRBV7-9 and TRBJ2-7, reads DTGVSQNPRHKITKRGQNVTFRCDPISEHNRLYWYRQTLGQGPEFLTYFQNEAQLEKSRLLSDRFSAERPKGSFSTLEIQRTEQGDSAMYLCASSLGPEQYFGPGTRLTVT.

The chain joins TRBV20-1 to TRBJ2-1; 9 nucleotides line up with TRBD2. This CDR3 contains 19 residues. The V segment lost 5 bases and the J segment 1 base; nucleotides outside the gene matches: 18. CDR1 and CDR2 (germline): DFQATT, SNEGSKA (reference sequence). The CDR3 reads CSALTRHGGSGRSYNEQFF. The CDR3 bases are TGCAGTGCTCTTACCCGACACGGGGGTAGCGGGAGATCCTACAATGAGCAGTTCTTC.

This chain uses TRBV7-2 with TRBJ2-3; no definite D call. The CDR3 loop spans 17 amino acids. CDR1 is SGHTA and CDR2 is FQGNSA in the germline V gene. V was shortened by 1 base and J by 3 bases, with 17 bases between the two germline ends. Here the CDR3 reads CASSLDGPPRETDTQYF. CDR3 in DNA: TGTGCCAGCAGCTTAGATGGCCCCCCTAGGGAAACAGATACGCAGTATTTT.

The chain recombines TRBV6-2 or TRBV6-3 with TRBJ2-3; tentatively, D is TRBD1 (6 bases). The CDR3 sequence is 19 residues long. Germline V gene sequence: CDR1 MNHEY, CDR2 SVGEGT. V gave up 2 bases and J gave up 5 bases, with 26 bases separating them. CDR3 protein: CASSYGGPHSHSPQDTQYF. In DNA, the CDR3 is TGTGCCAGCAGTTACGGGGGCCCGCATAGTCATAGTCCGCAAGATACGCAGTATTTT.

This clonotype was counted between two and nine times. The genes are TRBV20-1 and TRBJ1-1, with 7 bases matching TRBD1. With V trimmed by 4 bases and J by 1 base, 6 bases remained unmatched. The CDR3 is 14 amino acids. Germline-derived CDR1 and CDR2 are DFQATT and SNEGSKA (reference sequence). The CDR3 sequence is CSAKSGTANTEAFF. CDR3 in DNA: TGCAGTGCTAAGTCCGGGACAGCGAACACTGAAGCTTTCTTT.

The chain couples TRBV7-3 to TRBJ2-5, with D maybe TRBD1 (6 bases). V gave up 3 bases and J gave up 2 bases, with 13 bases separating them. Germline CDR1 and CDR2: SGHTA and FQGTGA. The CDR3 consists of 15 residues. DNA of the CDR3: TGTGCCAGCAGCTTCACTGGACAGACTCAAGAGACCCAGTACTTC. It yields the protein CASSFTGQTQETQYF.

This clonotype was counted once. The V call is TRBV19, the J call TRBJ2-7; maybe TRBD2 (8 bases). Germline CDR1 LNHDA, CDR2 SQIVND (reference sequence). The CDR3 loop spans 14 amino acids. V shed 7 bases and J shed 6 bases, with 19 bases lying between them. CDR3 bases: TGTGCCAGTAAAGGGCACGGGAGGGACAGCGAGCAGTACTTC. Its translation is CASKGHGRDSEQYF.